A single T cell receptor beta chain is shown here with its context. One entry per CDR3 protein, called by TCRdb with MiXCR from the 5' RACE reads. The repertoire holds about 85,000 distinct CDR3 sequences, with about an eighth as singletons. The source of the sample is a study of T cells after yellow fever vaccination. Deletions cut 0 bases from V and 3 bases from J, with 14 bases between. Germline V gene data show CDR1 as SGHAT and CDR2 as FQNNGV. This CDR3 has 17 residues. V usage is TRBV11-2 and J usage is TRBJ2-2; either TRBD1 or TRBD2 may supply D (6 bases each). Sample: CD8+ T cells not binding an NS4B(214-222) dextramer, sorted from PBMCs, taken less than 25 days after the first yellow fever vaccination. This receptor was taken from a young man who received the YFV17D yellow fever vaccine. The CDR3 sequence: CASSLDVGGEDTGELFF. The CDR3 DNA follows: TGTGCCAGCAGCTTAGATGTGGGGGGCGAAGACACCGGGGAGCTGTTTTTT.